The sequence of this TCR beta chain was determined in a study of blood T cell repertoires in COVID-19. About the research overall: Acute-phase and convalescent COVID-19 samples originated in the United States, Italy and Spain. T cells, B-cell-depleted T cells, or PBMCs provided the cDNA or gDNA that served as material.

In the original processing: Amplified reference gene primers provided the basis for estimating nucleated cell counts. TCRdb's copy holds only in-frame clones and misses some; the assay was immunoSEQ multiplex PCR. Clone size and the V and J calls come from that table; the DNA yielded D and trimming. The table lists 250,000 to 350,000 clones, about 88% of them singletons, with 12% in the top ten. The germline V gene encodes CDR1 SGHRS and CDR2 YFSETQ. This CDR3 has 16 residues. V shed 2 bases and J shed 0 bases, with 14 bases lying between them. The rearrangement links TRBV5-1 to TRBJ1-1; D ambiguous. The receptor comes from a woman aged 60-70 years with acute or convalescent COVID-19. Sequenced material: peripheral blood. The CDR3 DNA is TGCGCCAGCAGCTTCTCTTGGGAGGACTTGAACACTGAAGCTTTCTTT. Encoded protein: CASSFSWEDLNTEAFF.